The 2 T cell receptor beta chains in this list originate from one sample, sequenced in a study of T cell repertoires in cytomegalovirus infection (dated by TCRdb to the late 2010s). This specimen's treatment or condition label, interpreted: in vitro stimulation with specific CMV peptide epitopes to enrich CMV-specific T cells. The sequencer was an Illumina HiSeq 1500. Clones were called with MiXCR by TCRdb after fastp trimmed the public reads at Q25, and only in-frame beta chains were retained. Rows with a matching CDR3 protein are joined into one entry that keeps the most common DNA and genes. The sample table holds hundreds of thousands of distinct CDR3 sequences, of which about 33% were seen once. About 20% of the sample comes from the top ten. Their specific antigens are unknown. Sequenced material: cultured PBMCs, taken from culture after CMV antigen stimulation. The receptors shown here come from a human donor in good health (CMV status not recorded). Some clones in this sample may be carry-over from other donors' samples.

This clonotype was seen more than once but under ten times. The genes are TRBV24-1 and TRBJ1-5; the match to TRBD1 covers 8 bases. The trim removed 3 bases at V and 6 bases at J, leaving 6 bases unmatched. This CDR3 is 15 amino acids long. Germline CDR1 and CDR2: KGHDR and SFDVKD. DNA of the CDR3: TGTGCCACCAGTGATCCGGGACAGGAGGGTCAGCCCCAGCATTTT. It yields the protein CATSDPGQEGQPQHF.

The chain joins TRBV7-2 to TRBJ2-5; D possibly matches TRBD1 or TRBD2 (6 bases each). The CDR3 extends over 15 amino acids. V was pared by 4 bases and J by 5 bases, with 17 bases between. Germline V CDR1 and CDR2: SGHTA, FQGNSA. CDR3 nucleotide sequence: TGTGCCAGCAGCTGGGGCAGGGGTGGAGGGGAGACCCAGTACTTC. Protein: CASSWGRGGGETQYF.